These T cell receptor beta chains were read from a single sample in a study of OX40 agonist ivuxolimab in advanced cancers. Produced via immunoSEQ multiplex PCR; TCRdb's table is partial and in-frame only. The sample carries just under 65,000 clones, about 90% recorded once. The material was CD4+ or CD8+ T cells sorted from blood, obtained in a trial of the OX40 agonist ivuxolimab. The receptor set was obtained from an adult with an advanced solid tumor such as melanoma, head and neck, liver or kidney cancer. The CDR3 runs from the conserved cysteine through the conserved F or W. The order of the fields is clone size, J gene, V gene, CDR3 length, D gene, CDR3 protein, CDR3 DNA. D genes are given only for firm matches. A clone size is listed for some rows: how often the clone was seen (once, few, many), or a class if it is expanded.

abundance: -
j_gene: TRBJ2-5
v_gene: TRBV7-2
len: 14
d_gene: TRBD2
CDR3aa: CASRKGLGGETQYF
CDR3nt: TGTGCCAGCAGAAAGGGACTAGGAGGGGAGACCCAGTACTTC

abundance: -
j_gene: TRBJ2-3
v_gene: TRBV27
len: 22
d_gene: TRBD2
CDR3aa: CASPKTSAGQRTSRALTDTQYF
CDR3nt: TGTGCCAGCCCGAAAACTTCTGCCGGACAGAGGACTAGCCGGGCCCTCACAGATACGCAGTATTTT

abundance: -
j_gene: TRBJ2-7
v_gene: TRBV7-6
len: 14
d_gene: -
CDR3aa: CASSLGPANYEQYF
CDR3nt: TGTGCCAGCAGCTTAGGGCCAGCTAACTACGAGCAGTACTTC

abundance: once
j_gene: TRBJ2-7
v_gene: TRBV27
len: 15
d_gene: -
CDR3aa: CASSPAGQTSYEQYF
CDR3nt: TGTGCCAGCAGTCCGGCGGGGCAGACTTCCTACGAGCAGTACTTC

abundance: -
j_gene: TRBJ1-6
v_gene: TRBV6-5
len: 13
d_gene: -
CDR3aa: CASGDLIDSPLHF
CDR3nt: TGTGCCAGCGGGGACCTCATTGATTCACCCCTCCACTTT

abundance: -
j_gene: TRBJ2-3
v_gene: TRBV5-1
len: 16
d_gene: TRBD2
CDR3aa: CASSYQAGGEADTQYF
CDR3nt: TGCGCCAGCAGCTATCAAGCGGGAGGGGAGGCAGATACGCAGTATTTT

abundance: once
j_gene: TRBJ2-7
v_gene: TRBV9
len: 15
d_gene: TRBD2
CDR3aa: CASSVEGGPSYEQYF
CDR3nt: TGTGCCAGCAGCGTAGAGGGAGGGCCCTCCTACGAGCAGTACTTC

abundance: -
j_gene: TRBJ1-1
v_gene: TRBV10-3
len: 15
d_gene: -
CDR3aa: CAISESPGTNTEAFF
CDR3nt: TGTGCCATCAGTGAGTCACCAGGTACAAACACTGAAGCTTTCTTT

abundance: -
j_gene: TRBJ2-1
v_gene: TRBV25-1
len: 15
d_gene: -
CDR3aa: CASSEAPRQYNEQFF
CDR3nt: TGTGCCAGCAGTGAAGCCCCCAGACAATACAATGAGCAGTTCTTC

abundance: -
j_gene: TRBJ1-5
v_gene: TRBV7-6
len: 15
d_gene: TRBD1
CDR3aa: CASSLETGANQPQHF
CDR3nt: TGTGCCAGCAGCTTAGAAACAGGGGCAAATCAGCCCCAGCATTTT

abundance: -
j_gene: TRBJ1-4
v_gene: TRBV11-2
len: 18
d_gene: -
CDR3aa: CASSLATGWGPTNEKLFF
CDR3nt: TGTGCCAGCAGCTTAGCCACAGGGTGGGGGCCAACTAATGAAAAACTGTTTTTT

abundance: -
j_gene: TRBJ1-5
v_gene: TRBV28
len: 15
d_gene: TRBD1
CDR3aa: CASSRDRGYNQPQHF
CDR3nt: TGTGCCAGCAGTCGGGACAGGGGATACAATCAGCCCCAGCATTTT

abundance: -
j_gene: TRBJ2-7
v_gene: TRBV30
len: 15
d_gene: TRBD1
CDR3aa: CAWSLSGTGSYEQYF
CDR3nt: TGTGCCTGGAGTTTATCCGGGACAGGGTCCTACGAGCAGTACTTC

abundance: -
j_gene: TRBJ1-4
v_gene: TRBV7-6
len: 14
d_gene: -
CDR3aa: CASSLAEGEGKLFF
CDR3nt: TGTGCCAGCAGCTTAGCGGAGGGTGAGGGAAAACTGTTTTTT

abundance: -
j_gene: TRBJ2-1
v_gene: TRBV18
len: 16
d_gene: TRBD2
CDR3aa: CASSSVAWTSGNEQFF
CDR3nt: TGTGCCAGCTCATCCGTCGCATGGACTAGCGGGAATGAGCAGTTCTTC

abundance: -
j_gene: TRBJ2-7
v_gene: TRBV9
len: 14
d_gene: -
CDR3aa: CASSVVALPYEQYF
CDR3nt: TGTGCCAGCAGCGTAGTGGCTCTCCCCTACGAGCAGTACTTC

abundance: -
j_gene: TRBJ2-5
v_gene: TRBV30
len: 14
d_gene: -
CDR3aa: CAWSVSRTEETQYF
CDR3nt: TGTGCCTGGAGTGTATCAAGGACGGAAGAGACCCAGTACTTC

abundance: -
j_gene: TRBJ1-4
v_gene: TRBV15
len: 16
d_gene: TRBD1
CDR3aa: CATSRPSGQSFEKLFF
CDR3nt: TGTGCCACCAGCAGACCTTCGGGACAGAGTTTCGAAAAACTGTTTTTT

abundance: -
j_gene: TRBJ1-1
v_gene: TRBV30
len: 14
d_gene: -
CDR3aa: CALSPGNLNTEAFF
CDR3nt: TGTGCCCTTTCCCCCGGGAACCTGAACACTGAAGCTTTCTTT

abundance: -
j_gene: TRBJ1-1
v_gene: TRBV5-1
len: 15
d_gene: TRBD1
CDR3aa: CASSLAGTANTEAFF
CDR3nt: TGCGCCAGCAGCCTTGCCGGGACAGCGAACACTGAAGCTTTCTTT

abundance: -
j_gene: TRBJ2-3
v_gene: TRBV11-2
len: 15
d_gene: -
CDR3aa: CASSRPSGGTDTQYF
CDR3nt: TGTGCCAGCAGCCGCCCGAGTGGCGGCACAGATACGCAGTATTTT

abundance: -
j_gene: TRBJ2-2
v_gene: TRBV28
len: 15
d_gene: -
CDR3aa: CASTRLGGGTGELFF
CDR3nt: TGTGCCAGCACCCGTTTGGGAGGCGGCACCGGGGAGCTGTTTTTT

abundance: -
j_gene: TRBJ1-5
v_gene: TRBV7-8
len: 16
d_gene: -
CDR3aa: CASSLDDNFSNQPQHF
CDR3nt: TGTGCCAGCAGCTTAGACGACAACTTTAGCAATCAGCCCCAGCATTTT

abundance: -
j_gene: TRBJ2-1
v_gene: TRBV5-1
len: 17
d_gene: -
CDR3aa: CASSTTPRGVKVNEQFF
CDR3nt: TGCGCCAGCAGCACCACCCCCAGGGGGGTCAAGGTCAATGAGCAGTTCTTC